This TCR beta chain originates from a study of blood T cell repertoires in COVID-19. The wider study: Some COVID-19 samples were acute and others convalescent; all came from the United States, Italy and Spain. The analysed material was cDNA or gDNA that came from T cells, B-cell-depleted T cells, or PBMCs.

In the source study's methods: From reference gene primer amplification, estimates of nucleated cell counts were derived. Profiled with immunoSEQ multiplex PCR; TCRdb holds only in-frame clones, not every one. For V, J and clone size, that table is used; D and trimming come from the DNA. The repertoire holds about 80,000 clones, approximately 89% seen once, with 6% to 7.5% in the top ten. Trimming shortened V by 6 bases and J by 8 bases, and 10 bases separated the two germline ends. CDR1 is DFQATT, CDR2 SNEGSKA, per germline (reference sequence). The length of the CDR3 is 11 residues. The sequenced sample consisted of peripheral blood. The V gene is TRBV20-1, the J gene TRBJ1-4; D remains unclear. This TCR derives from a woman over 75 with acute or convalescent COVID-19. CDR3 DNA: TGCAGTGCGAACAGTGGGGAAAAACTGTTTTTT. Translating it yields CSANSGEKLFF.